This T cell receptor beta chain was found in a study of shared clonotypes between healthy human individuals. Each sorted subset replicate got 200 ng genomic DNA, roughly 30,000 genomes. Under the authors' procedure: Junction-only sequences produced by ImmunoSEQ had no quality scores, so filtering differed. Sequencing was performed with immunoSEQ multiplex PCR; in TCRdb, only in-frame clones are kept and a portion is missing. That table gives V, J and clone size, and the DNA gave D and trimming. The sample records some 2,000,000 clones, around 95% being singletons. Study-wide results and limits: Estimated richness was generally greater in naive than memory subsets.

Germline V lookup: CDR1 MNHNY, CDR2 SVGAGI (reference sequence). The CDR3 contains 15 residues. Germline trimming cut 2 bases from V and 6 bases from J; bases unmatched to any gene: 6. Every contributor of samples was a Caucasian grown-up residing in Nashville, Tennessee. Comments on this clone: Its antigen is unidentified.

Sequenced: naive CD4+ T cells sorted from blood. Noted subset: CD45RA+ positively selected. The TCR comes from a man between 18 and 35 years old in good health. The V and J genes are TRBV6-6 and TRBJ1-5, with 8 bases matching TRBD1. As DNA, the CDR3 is TGTGCCAGCAGTTACGTACAGGGGGAGGGTCAGCCCCAGCATTTT. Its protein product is CASSYVQGEGQPQHF.